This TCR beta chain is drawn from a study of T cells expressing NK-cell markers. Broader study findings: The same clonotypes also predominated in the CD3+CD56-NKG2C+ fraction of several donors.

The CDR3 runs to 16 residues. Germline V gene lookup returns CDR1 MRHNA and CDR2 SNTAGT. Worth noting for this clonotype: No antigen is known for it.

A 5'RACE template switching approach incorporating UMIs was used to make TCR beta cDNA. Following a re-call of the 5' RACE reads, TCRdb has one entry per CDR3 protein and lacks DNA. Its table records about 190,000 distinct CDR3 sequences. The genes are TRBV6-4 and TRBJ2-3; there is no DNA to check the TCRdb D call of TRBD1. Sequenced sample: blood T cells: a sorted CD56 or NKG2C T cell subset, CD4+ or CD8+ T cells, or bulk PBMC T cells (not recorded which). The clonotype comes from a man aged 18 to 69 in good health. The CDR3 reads CASSDGTGGSTDTQYF.